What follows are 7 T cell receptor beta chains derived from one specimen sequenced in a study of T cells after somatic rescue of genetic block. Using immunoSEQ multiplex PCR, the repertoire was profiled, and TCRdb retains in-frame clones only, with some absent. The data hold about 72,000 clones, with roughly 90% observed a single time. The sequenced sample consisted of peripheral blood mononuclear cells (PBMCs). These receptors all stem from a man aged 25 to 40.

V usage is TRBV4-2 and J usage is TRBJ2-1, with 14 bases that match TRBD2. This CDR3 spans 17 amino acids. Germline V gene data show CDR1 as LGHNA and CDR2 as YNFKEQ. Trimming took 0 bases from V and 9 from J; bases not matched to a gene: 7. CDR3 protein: CASSQDKRLAGGSEQFF. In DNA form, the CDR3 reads TGTGCCAGCAGCCAAGATAAGAGACTAGCGGGAGGGAGTGAGCAGTTCTTC.

In nucleotides, the CDR3 is TGCAGTGCTGGGACCCAGGGCGAGCAGTACTTC. It translates to CSAGTQGEQYF. The gene calls are TRBV20-1 and TRBJ2-7; D assignment may be TRBD1 or TRBD2 (5 bases each). This CDR3 contains 11 residues. Trimming stripped 5 bases from V and 6 bases from J, with 11 bases between. The germline CDR1 and CDR2 sequences are DFQATT and SNEGSKA (reference sequence).

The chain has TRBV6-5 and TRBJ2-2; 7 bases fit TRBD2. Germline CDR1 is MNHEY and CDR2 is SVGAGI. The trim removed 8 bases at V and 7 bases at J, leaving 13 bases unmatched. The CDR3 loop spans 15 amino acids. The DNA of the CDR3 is TGTGCCAGCGAAGCGGGACGGCTCGTTGGCGGGGAGCTGTTTTTT. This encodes CASEAGRLVGGELFF.

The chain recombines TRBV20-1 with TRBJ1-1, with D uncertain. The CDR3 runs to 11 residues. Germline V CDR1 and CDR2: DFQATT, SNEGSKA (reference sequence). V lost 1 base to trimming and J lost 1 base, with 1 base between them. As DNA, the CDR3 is TGCAGTGCTAGAGCGAACACTGAAGCTTTCTTT. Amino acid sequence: CSARANTEAFF.

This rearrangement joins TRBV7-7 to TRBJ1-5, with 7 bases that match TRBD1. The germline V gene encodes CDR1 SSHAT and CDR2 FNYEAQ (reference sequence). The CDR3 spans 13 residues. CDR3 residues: CAPLGQRNQPQHF. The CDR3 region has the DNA TGTGCTCCTTTGGGACAGAGAAATCAGCCCCAGCATTTT. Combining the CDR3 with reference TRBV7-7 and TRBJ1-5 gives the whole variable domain GAGVSQSPRYKVTKRGQDVTLRCDPISSHATLYWYQQALGQGPEFLTYFNYEAQPDKSGLPSDRFSAERPEGSISTLTIQRTEQRDSAMYRCAPLGQRNQPQHFGDGTRLSIL.

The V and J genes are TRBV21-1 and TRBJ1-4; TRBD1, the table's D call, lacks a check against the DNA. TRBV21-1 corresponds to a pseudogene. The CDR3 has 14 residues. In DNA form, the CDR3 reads TGTGCCAGCAGCAACAGGGCCACTAATGAAAAACTGTTTTTT. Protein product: CASSNRATNEKLFF.

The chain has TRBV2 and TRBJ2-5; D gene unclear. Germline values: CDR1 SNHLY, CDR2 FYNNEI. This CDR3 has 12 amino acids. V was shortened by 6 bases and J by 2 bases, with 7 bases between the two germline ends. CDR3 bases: TGTGCCAGCAGGCGGCAGCAAGAGACCCAGTACTTC. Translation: CASRRQQETQYF. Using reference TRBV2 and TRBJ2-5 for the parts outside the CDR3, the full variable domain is EPEVTQTPSHQVTQMGQEVILRCVPISNHLYFYWYRQILGQKVEFLVSFYNNEISEKSEIFDDQFSVERPDGSNFTLKIRSTKLEDSAMYFCASRRQQETQYFGPGTRLLVL.